Below, 10 T cell receptor beta chains from the same sample are listed, as sequenced in a study of T cell repertoires in aging, cancer and after chemotherapy. TRB rearrangements spanning V, D and J were amplified using mixed TRB-A/B primers. TCRdb used MiXCR to reprocess the multiplex PCR reads, holding one entry per CDR3 protein. The sample comprises 950 to 1,500 distinct CDR3 sequences, 20% to 30% of which are singletons, and 10% to 15% rests with the top ten. Amplification of TCR beta used genomic DNA extracted from peripheral blood. Sequenced input: blood. These receptors originate from a human donor with a solid tumor.

By share, this clonotype counts as large (0.1 to 1%). The chain links TRBV6-1 to TRBJ1-5, with D uncertain. V was pared by 6 bases and J by 0 bases, with 9 bases between. The CDR3 has 14 residues. Germline loops: CDR1 MNHNS, CDR2 SASEGT. CDR3 region: CASRDGYSNQPQHF. In nucleotides, the CDR3 is TGTGCCAGCAGGGACGGTTATAGCAATCAGCCCCAGCATTTT.

By proportion, this clonotype is large. The chain employs TRBV6-5 and TRBJ2-5; D is perhaps TRBD1 (5 bases). From germline, CDR1 is MNHEY and CDR2 SVGAGI. The CDR3 loop spans 16 amino acids. V gave up 3 bases and J gave up 5 bases, with 19 bases separating them. The CDR3 DNA is TGTGCCAGCAGTTATTCCAGGGTATCTTTTCGGGAGACCCAGTACTTC. This codes for CASSYSRVSFRETQYF.

This clonotype qualifies as large. This chain links TRBV27 with TRBJ1-5, with D perhaps TRBD1 (5 bases). Germline CDR1 reads MNHEY; CDR2 reads SMNVEV (reference sequence). V was cut by 3 bases and J by 1 base, with 13 bases left in between. The CDR3 has 16 residues. CDR3 nucleotide sequence: TGTGCCAGCAGTTTGTGGAGCGGGGGGAGCAATCAGCCCCAGCATTTT. Protein product: CASSLWSGGSNQPQHF.

V usage is TRBV20-1 and J usage is TRBJ1-2, with 10 bases that match TRBD1. Germline CDR1 reads DFQATT; CDR2 reads SNEGSKA (reference sequence). This CDR3 has 14 amino acids. Trimming at V came to 3 bases and at J to 3 bases, leaving 4 bases not matched to a gene. The CDR3 spells CSARTGGADYGYTF. The CDR3 DNA is TGCAGTGCTAGGACAGGGGGCGCCGACTATGGCTACACCTTC.

The chain is built from TRBV7-9 and TRBJ2-7, with D maybe TRBD2 (7 bases). Germline V lookup: CDR1 SEHNR, CDR2 FQNEAQ (reference sequence). V lost 5 bases, J lost 7 bases, and 27 bases lay in between. This CDR3 comprises 17 residues. In DNA form, the CDR3 reads TGTGCCAGCAGCCCGACGGGGCGGGGGCCCATCTACGGAGAGCAGTACTTC. Translation: CASSPTGRGPIYGEQYF.

This clonotype is labeled medium-sized. The chain recombines TRBV27 with TRBJ2-7, with 8 bases identical to TRBD1. This CDR3 has 14 amino acids. Germline CDR1 and CDR2: MNHEY and SMNVEV (reference sequence). The trim removed 2 bases at V and 3 bases at J, leaving 3 bases unmatched. In DNA, the CDR3 is TGTGCCAGCAGTTTACAGGGGGCGAACTACGAGCAGTACTTC. Protein product: CASSLQGANYEQYF.

By sample fraction, this clonotype is large. This chain uses TRBV20-1 with TRBJ1-2, with D hard to call. Germline V CDR1 and CDR2: DFQATT, SNEGSKA (reference sequence). The CDR3 is 10 residues long. V shed 3 bases and J shed 12 bases, with 11 bases lying between them. The CDR3 loop is CSASPHGHTF. The DNA of the CDR3 is TGCAGTGCTAGCCCTCACGGTCACACCTTC.

This clonotype is categorized as medium-sized. The chain recombines TRBV7-9 with TRBJ2-2; D might be TRBD1 or TRBD2, each matching 6 bases. This CDR3 is built from 12 residues. Looked up from germline, CDR1 is SEHNR and CDR2 is FQNEAQ (reference sequence). CDR3 residues: CVSGADTGELFF. In nucleotides, the CDR3 is TGTGTTTCGGGGGCAGATACCGGGGAGCTGTTTTTT.

The chain links TRBV2 to TRBJ2-7; the D is unclear. Germline V lookup: CDR1 SNHLY, CDR2 FYNNEI. This CDR3 has 13 residues. Trimming cost V 3 bases and J 3 bases, with 9 bases left between them. Written as DNA, the CDR3 is TGTGCCAGCAGTGAGAGTTTTCACTACGAGCAGTACTTC. Amino acids: CASSESFHYEQYF.

This clonotype ranks as medium-sized. This rearrangement joins TRBV20-1 to TRBJ1-2; TRBD1 matches 10 bases. This CDR3 contains 16 residues. The V and J ends lost 4 bases and 2 bases, in that order; junction bases with no gene match: 10. Germline V gene sequence: CDR1 DFQATT, CDR2 SNEGSKA (reference sequence). The CDR3 nucleotides are TGCAGTGCTAAACGGACAGGGGGAGCCCTAAACTATGGCTACACCTTC. Translating gives CSAKRTGGALNYGYTF.